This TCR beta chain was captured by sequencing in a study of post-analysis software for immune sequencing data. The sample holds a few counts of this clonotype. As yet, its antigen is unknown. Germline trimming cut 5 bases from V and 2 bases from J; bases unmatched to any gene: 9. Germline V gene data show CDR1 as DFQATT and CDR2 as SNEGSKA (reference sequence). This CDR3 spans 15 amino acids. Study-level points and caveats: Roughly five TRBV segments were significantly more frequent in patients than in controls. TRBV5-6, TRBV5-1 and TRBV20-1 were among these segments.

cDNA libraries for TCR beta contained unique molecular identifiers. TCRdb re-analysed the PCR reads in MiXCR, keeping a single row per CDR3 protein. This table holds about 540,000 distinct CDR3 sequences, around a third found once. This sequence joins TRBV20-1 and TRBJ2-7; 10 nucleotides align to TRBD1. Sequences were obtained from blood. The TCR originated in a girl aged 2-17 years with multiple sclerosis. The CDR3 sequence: CSAWEGTGVTYEQYF. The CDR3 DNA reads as TGCAGTGCTTGGGAGGGGACAGGGGTGACCTACGAGCAGTACTTC.